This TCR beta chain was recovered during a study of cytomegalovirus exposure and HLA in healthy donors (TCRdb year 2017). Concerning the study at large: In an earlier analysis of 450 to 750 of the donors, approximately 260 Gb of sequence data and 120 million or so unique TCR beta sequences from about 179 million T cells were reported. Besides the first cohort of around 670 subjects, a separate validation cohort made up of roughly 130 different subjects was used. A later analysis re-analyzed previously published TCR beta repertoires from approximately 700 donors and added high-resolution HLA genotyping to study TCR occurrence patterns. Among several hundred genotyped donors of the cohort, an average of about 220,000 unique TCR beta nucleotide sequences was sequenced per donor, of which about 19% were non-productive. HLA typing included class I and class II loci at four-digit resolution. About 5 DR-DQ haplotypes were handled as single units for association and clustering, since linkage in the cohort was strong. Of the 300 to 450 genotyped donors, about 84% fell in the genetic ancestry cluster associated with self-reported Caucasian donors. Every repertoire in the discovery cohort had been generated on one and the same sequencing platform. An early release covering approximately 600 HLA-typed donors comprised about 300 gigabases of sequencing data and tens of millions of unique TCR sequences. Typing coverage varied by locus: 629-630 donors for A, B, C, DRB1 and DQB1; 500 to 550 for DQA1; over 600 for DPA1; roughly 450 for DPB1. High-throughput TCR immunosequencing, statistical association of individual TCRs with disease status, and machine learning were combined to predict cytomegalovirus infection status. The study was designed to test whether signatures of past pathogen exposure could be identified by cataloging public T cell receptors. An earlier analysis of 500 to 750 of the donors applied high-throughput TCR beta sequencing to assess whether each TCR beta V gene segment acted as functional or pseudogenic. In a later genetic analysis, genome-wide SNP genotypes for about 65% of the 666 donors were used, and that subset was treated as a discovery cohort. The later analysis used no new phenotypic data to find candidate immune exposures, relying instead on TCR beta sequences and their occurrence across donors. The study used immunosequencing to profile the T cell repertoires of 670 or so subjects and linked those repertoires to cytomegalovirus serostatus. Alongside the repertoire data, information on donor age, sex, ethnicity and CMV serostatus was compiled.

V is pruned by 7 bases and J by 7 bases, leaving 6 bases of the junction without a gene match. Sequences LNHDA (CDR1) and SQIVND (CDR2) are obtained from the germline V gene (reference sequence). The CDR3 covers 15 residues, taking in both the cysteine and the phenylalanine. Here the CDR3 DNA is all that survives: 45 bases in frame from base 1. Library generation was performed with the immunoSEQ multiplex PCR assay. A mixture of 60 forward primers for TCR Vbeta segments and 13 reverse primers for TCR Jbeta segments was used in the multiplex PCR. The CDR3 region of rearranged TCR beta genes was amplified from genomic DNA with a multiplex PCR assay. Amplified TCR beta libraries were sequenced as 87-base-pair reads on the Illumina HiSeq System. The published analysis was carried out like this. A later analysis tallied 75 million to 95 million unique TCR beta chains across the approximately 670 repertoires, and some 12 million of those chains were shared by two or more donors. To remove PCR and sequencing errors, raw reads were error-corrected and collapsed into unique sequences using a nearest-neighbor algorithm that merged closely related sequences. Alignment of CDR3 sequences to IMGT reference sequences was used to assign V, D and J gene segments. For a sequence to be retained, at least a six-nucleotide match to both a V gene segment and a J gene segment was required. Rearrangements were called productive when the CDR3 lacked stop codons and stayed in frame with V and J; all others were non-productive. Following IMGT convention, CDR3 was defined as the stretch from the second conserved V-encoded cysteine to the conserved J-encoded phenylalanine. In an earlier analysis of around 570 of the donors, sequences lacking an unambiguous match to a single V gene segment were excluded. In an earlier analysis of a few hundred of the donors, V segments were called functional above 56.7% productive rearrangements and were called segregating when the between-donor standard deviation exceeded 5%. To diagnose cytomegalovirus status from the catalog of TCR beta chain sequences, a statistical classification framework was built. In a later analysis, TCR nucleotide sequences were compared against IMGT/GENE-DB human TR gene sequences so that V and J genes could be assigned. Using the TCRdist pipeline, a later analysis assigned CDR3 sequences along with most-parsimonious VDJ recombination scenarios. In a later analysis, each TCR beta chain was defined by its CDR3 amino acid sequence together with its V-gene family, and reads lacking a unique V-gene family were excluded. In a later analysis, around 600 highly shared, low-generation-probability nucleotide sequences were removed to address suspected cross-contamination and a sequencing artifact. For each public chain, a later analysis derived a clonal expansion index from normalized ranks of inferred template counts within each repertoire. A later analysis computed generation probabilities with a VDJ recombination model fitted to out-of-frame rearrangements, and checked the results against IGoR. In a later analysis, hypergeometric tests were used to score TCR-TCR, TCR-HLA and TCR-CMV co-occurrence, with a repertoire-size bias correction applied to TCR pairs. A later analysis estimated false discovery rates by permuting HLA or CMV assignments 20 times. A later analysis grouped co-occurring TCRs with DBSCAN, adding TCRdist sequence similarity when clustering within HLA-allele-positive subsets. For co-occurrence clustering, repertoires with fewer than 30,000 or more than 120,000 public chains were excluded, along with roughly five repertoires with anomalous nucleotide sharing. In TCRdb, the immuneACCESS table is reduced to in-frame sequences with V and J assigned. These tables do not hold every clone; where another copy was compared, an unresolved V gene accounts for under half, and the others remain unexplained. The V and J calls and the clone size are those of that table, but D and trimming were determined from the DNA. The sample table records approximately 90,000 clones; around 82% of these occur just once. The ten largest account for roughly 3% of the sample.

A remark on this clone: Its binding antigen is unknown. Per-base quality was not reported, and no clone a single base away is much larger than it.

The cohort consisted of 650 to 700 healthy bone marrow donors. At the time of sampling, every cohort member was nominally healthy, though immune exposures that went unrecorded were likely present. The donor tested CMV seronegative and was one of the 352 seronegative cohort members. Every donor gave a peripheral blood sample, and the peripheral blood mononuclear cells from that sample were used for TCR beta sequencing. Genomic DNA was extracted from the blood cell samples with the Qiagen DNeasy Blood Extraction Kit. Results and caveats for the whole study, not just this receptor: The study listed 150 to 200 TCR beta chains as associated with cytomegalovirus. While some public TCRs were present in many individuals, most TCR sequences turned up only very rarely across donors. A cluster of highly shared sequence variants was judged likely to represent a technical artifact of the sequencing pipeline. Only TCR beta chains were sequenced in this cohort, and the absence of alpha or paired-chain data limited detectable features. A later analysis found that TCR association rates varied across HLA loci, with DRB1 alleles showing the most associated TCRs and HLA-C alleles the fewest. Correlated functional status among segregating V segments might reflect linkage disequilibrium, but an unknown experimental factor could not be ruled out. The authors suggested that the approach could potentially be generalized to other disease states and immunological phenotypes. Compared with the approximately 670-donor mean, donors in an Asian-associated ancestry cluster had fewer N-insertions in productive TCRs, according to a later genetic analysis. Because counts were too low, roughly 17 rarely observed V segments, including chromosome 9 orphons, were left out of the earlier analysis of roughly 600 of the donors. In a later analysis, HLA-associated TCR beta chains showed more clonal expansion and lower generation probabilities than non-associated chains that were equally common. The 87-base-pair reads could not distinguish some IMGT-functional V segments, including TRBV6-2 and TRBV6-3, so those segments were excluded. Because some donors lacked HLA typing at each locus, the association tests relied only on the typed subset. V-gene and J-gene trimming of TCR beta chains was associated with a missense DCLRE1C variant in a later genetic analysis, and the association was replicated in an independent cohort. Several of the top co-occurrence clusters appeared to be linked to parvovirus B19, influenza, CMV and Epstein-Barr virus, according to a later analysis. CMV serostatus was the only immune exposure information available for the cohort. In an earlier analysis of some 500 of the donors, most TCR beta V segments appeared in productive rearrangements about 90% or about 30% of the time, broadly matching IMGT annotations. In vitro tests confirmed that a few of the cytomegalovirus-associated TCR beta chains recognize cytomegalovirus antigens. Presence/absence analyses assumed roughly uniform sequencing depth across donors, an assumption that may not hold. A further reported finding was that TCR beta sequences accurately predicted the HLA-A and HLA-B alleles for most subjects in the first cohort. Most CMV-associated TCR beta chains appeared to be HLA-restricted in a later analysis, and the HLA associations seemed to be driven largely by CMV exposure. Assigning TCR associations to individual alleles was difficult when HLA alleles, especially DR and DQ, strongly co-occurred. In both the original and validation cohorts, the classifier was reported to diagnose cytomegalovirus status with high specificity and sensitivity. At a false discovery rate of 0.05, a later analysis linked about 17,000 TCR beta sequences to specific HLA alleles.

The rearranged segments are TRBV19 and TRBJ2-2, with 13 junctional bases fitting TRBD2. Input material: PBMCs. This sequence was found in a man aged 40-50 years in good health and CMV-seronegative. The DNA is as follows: TGTGCCAGTACCCTGGGACTAGCGGGATTCGGGGAGCTGTTTTTT. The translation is CASTLGLAGFGELFF.